Listed below are T cell receptor beta chains from one sample, sequenced in a study of somatic mutations in cytotoxic T cells in rheumatoid arthritis. Sequenced by immunoSEQ multiplex PCR; TCRdb stores in-frame clones only, minus some. The data show approximately 9,400 clones, 89% seen once. Sequencing was carried out using CD4+ T cells sorted from blood. The receptors here all came from a woman aged 18 to 35 with rheumatoid arthritis. Each CDR3 is given with its conserved first and last residue. Fields, in order: CDR3 protein, CDR3 DNA, J gene, clone size, D gene, V gene. D genes are given only for firm matches. Clone size is stated in some rows and not others, as once, few, many or a class when expanded.

CDR3 protein: CASSSVSSYEQYF; CDR3 DNA: TGCGCCAGCAGCTCAGTAAGCTCCTACGAGCAGTACTTC; J gene: TRBJ2-7; clone size: NA; D gene: NA; V gene: TRBV5-1
CDR3 protein: CASSSRLGTGGNQPQHF; CDR3 DNA: TGTGCCAGTAGTTCCCGACTAGGGACAGGAGGGAATCAGCCCCAGCATTTT; J gene: TRBJ1-5; clone size: NA; D gene: TRBD1; V gene: TRBV19
CDR3 protein: CASTSWESSPLHF; CDR3 DNA: TGTGCCAGCACCTCATGGGAGAGTTCACCCCTCCACTTT; J gene: TRBJ1-6; clone size: NA; D gene: NA; V gene: TRBV7-9
CDR3 protein: CASSPTGGETQYF; CDR3 DNA: TGTGCCAGCAGCCCGACAGGGGGCGAGACCCAGTACTTC; J gene: TRBJ2-5; clone size: NA; D gene: TRBD1; V gene: TRBV11-3
CDR3 protein: CASSLASGSSYNEQFF; CDR3 DNA: TGTGCCAGCAGCTTAGCCAGTGGGAGCTCCTACAATGAGCAGTTCTTC; J gene: TRBJ2-1; clone size: NA; D gene: NA; V gene: TRBV7-2
CDR3 protein: CASSPLWGDNSPLHF; CDR3 DNA: TGTGCCAGCAGTCCCCTTTGGGGGGATAATTCACCCCTCCACTTT; J gene: TRBJ1-6; clone size: NA; D gene: NA; V gene: TRBV6-5
CDR3 protein: CASSLLPGQGSSYNEQFF; CDR3 DNA: TGCGCCAGCAGCTTATTACCGGGACAGGGGAGCTCCTACAATGAGCAGTTCTTC; J gene: TRBJ2-1; clone size: NA; D gene: TRBD1; V gene: TRBV5-1
CDR3 protein: CASSLAPGGTGELFF; CDR3 DNA: TGTGCCAGCAGCTTGGCCCCCGGGGGCACCGGGGAGCTGTTTTTT; J gene: TRBJ2-2; clone size: NA; D gene: NA; V gene: TRBV5-4
CDR3 protein: CSVRESYEQYF; CDR3 DNA: TGCAGCGTTCGGGAGTCCTACGAGCAGTACTTC; J gene: TRBJ2-7; clone size: few; D gene: NA; V gene: TRBV29-1
CDR3 protein: CASIEEGGAVPEAFF; CDR3 DNA: TGTGCCAGCATCGAAGAAGGGGGCGCCGTCCCTGAAGCTTTCTTT; J gene: TRBJ1-1; clone size: NA; D gene: TRBD1; V gene: TRBV28
CDR3 protein: CASSRPGQGQREQYF; CDR3 DNA: TGTGCCAGCAGCCGACCGGGACAGGGACAGCGCGAGCAGTACTTC; J gene: TRBJ2-7; clone size: NA; D gene: TRBD1; V gene: TRBV7-2
CDR3 protein: CASSIRGGQVGPGELFF; CDR3 DNA: TGTGCCAGTAGTATACGGGGGGGCCAAGTGGGGCCCGGGGAGCTGTTTTTT; J gene: TRBJ2-2; clone size: NA; D gene: TRBD2; V gene: TRBV19
CDR3 protein: CATKPGQGIGEQFF; CDR3 DNA: TGTGCCACCAAACCGGGACAGGGAATAGGTGAGCAGTTCTTC; J gene: TRBJ2-1; clone size: NA; D gene: TRBD1; V gene: TRBV2
CDR3 protein: CASRDGASYNEQFF; CDR3 DNA: TGTGCCAGCAGGGATGGGGCCTCCTACAATGAGCAGTTCTTC; J gene: TRBJ2-1; clone size: NA; D gene: NA; V gene: TRBV6-6
CDR3 protein: CASSLSGRVTEAFF; CDR3 DNA: TGTGCCAGCAGTTTATCAGGGCGAGTCACTGAAGCTTTCTTT; J gene: TRBJ1-1; clone size: NA; D gene: NA; V gene: TRBV28
CDR3 protein: CAIHGAPLGEQFF; CDR3 DNA: TGTGCCATCCATGGGGCCCCCTTGGGTGAGCAGTTCTTC; J gene: TRBJ2-1; clone size: NA; D gene: NA; V gene: TRBV10-3